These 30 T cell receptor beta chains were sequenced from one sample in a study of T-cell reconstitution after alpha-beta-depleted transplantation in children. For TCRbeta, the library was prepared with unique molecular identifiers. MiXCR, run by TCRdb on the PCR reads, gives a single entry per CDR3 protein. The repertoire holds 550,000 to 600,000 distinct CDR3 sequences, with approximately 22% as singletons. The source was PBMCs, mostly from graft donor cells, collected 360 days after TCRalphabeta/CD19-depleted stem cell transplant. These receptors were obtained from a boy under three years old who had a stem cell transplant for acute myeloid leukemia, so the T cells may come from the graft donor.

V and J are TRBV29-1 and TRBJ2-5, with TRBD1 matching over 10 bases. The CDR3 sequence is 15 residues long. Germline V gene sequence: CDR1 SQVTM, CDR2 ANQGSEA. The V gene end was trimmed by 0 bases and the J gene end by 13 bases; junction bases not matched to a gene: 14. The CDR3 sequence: CSVEDLGTGEMAMYF. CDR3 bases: TGCAGCGTTGAAGATTTAGGGACAGGGGAGATGGCTATGTACTTC.

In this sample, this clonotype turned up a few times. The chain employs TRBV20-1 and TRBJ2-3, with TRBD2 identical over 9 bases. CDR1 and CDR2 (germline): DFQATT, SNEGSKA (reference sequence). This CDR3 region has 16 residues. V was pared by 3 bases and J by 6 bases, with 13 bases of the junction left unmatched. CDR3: CSASRFDSGGGDTQYF. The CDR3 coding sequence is TGCAGTGCTAGCCGCTTTGATAGCGGGGGAGGGGATACGCAGTATTTT.

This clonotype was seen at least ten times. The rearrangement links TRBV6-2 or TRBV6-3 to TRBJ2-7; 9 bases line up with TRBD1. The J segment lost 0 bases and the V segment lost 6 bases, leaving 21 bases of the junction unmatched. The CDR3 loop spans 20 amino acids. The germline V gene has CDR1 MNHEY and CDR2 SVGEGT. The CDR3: CASRPKYRDREGPSSYEQYV. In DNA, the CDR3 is TGTGCCAGCAGACCCAAGTACCGGGACAGGGAAGGACCCAGCTCCTACGAGCAGTACGTC.

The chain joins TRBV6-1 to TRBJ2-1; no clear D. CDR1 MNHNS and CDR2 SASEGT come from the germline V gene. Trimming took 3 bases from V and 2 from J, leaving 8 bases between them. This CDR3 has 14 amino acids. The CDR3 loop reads CASSEGSPYNEQFF. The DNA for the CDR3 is TGTGCCAGCAGTGAGGGGTCCCCCTACAATGAGCAGTTCTTC.

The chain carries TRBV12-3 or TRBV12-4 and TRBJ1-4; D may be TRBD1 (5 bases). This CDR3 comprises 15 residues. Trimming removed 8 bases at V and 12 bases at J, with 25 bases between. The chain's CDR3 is CASRFGGTNTGELFF. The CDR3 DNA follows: TGTGCCAGCCGGTTCGGCGGGACGAATACCGGTGAACTGTTTTTT.

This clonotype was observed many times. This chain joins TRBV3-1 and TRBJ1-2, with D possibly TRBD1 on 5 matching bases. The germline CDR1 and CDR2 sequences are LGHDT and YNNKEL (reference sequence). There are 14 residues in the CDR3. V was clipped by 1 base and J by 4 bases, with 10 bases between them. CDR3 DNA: TGTGCCAGCAGCCAAGCAGGGACGATCTATGGCTACACCTTC. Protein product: CASSQAGTIYGYTF.

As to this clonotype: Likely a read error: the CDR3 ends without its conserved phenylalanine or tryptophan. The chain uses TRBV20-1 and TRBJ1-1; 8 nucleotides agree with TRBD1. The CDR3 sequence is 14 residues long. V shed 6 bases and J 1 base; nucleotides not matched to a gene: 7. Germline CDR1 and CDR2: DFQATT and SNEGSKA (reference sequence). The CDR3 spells CSAPGTGGNTEAFC. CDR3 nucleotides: TGCAGTGCCCCTGGGACAGGCGGGAACACTGAAGCTTTCTGT.

The CDR3 sequence: CASSQDGAFPYNEQFF. For the CDR3, the DNA is TGCGCCAGCAGCCAAGACGGTGCTTTTCCATACAATGAGCAGTTCTTC. V usage is TRBV4-1 and J usage is TRBJ2-1, with unresolved D. Germline CDR1 reads MGHRA; CDR2 reads YSYEKL. Trimming took off 0 bases at V and 4 bases at J, with 13 bases between the two ends. This CDR3 is 16 amino acids long.

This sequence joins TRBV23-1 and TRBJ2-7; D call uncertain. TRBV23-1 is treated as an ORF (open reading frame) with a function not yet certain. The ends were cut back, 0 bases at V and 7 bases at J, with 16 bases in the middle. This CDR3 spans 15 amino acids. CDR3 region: CASSQSPAALGEQYV. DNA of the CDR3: TGCGCCAGCAGTCAATCGCCGGCGGCCCTAGGGGAGCAGTACGTC.

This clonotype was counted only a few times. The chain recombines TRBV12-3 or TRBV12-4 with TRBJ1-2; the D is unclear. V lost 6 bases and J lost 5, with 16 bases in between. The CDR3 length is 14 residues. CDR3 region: CASSRVQTRYGYTF. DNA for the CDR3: TGTGCCAGCAGCCGCGTCCAAACCCGGTATGGCTACACCTTC.

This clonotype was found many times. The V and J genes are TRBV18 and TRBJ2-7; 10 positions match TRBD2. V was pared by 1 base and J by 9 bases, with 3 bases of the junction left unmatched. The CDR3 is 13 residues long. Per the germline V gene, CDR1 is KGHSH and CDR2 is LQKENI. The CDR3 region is CASSPLAGGVQYV. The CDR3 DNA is TGTGCCAGCTCACCACTAGCGGGGGGTGTGCAGTACGTC.

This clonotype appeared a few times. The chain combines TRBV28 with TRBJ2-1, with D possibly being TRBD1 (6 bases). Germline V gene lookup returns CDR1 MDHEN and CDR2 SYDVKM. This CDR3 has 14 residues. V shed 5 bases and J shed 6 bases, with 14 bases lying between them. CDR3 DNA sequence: TGTGCCAGCAGTGGTTGGGGGCGAGTCAATGAGCAGTTCTTC. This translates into CASSGWGRVNEQFF.

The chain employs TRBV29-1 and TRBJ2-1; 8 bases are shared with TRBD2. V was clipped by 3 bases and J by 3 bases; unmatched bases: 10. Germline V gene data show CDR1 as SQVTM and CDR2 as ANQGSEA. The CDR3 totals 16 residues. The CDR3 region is CSVEIAAGVLYNEQFF. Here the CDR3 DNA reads TGCAGCGTTGAGATCGCAGCGGGGGTCCTCTACAATGAGCAGTTCTTC.

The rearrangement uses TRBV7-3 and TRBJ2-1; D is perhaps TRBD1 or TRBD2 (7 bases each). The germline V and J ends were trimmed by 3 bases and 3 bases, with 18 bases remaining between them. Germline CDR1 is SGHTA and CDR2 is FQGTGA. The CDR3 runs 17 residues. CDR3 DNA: TGTGCCAGCAGCTTGGGACTACCCGCAGGGGGCTACAATGAGCAGTTCTTC. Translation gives CASSLGLPAGGYNEQFF.

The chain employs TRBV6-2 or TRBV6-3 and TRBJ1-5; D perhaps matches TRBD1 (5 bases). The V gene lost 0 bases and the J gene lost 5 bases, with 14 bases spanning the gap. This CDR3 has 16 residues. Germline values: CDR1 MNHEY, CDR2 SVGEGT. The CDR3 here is CASSYSTTAGYQPQHF. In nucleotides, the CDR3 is TGTGCCAGCAGTTACTCCACGACAGCAGGGTATCAGCCCCAGCATTTT.

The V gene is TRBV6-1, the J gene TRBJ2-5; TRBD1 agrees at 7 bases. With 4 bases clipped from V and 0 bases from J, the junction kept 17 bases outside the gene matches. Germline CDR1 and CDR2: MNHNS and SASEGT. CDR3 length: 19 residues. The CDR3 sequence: CASSVRSGQSRGYQETQYF. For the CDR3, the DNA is TGTGCCAGCAGTGTTAGGTCGGGACAGTCCCGAGGGTACCAAGAGACCCAGTACTTC.

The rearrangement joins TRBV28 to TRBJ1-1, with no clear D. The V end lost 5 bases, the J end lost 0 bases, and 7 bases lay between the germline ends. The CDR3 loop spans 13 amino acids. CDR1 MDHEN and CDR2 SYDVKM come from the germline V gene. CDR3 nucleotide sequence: TGTGCCAGCAGTGGGAACTTGAACACTGAAGCTTTCTTT. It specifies CASSGNLNTEAFF. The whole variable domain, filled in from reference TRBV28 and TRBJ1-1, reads DVKVTQSSRYLVKRTGEKVFLECVQDMDHENMFWYRQDPGLGLRLIYFSYDVKMKEKGDIPEGYSVSREKKERFSLILESASTNQTSMYLCASSGNLNTEAFFGQGTRLTVV.

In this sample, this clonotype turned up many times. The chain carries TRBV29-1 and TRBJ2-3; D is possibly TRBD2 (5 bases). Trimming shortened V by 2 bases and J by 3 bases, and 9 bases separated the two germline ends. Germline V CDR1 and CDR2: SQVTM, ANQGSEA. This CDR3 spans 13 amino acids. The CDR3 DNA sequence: TGCAGCGTTGAAACGCGGGCGACAGATACGCAGTATTTT. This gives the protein CSVETRATDTQYF.

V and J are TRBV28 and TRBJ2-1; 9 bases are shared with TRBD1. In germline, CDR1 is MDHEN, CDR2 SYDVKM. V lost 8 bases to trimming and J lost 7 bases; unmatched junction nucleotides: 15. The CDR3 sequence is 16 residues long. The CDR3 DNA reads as TGTGCCAGCTCCTACTTCGGGGGGACAGGGAGGAATGAGCAGTTCTTC. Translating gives CASSYFGGTGRNEQFF.

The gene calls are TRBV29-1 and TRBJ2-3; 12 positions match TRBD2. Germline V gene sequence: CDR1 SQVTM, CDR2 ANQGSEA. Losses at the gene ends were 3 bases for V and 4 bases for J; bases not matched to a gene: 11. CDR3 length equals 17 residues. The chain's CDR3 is CSVDFGRLAGGADTQYF. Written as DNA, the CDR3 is TGCAGCGTTGATTTTGGGCGGCTAGCGGGGGGGGCAGATACGCAGTATTTT.

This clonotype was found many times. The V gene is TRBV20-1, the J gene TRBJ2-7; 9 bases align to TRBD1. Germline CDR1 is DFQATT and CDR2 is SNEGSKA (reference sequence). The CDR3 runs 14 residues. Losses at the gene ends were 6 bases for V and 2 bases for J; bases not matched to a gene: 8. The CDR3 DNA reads TGCAGTGCCCCCGGGACAGGGAAACCCTACGAGCAGTACTTC. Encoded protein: CSAPGTGKPYEQYF.

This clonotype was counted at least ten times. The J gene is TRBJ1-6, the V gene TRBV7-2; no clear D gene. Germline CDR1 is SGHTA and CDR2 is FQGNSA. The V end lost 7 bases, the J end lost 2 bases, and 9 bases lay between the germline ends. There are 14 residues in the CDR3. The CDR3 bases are TGTGCCAGCAACGAACCCCCCTATAATTCACCCCTCCACTTT. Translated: CASNEPPYNSPLHF.

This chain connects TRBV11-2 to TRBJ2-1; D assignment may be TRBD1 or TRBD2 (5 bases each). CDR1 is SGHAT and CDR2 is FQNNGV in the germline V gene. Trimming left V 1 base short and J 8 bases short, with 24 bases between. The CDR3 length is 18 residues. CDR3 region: CASSLVLGLALGRDEQFF. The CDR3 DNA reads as TGTGCCAGCAGCTTAGTTCTGGGGCTAGCATTGGGAAGGGATGAGCAGTTCTTC.

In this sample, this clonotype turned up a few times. This chain's CDR3 is CASSSLLRESYEQYF. In nucleotides, the CDR3 is TGTGCCAGCAGTTCGCTCCTCCGGGAAAGCTACGAGCAGTACTTC. The V gene is TRBV27, the J gene TRBJ2-7, with D possibly matching TRBD2 (5 bases). Germline CDR1 reads MNHEY; CDR2 reads SMNVEV (reference sequence). This CDR3 has 15 amino acids. V lost 4 bases to trimming and J lost 3 bases, with 16 bases between them.

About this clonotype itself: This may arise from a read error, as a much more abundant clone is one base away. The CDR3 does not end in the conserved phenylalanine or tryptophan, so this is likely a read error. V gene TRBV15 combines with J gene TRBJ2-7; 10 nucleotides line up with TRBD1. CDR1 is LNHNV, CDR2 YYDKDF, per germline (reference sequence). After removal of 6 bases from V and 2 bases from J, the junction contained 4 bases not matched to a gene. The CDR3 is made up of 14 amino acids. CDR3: CATRRTGGPYEQYL. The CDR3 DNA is TGTGCCACCAGAAGGACAGGGGGGCCCTACGAGCAGTACCTC.

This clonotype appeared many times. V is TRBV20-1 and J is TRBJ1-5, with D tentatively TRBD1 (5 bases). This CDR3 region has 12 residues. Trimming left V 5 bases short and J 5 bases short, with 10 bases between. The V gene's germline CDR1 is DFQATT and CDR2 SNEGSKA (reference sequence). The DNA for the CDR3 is TGCAGTGCTGACTTAGGGGATCAGCCCCAGCATTTT. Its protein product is CSADLGDQPQHF.

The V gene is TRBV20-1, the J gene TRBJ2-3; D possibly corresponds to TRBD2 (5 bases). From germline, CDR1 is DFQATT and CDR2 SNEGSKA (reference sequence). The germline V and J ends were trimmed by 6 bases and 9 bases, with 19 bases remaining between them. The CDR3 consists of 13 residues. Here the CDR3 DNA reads TGCAGTGCCCTAGGAGGTGGGCAAGGGACGCAGTATTTT. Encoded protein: CSALGGGQGTQYF.

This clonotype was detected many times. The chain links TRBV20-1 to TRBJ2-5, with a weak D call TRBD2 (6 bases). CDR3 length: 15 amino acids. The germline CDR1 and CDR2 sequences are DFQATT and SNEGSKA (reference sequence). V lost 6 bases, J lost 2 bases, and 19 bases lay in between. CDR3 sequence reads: CSARTGGELQETQYF. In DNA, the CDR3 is TGCAGTGCCAGAACCGGGGGTGAGCTACAAGAGACCCAGTACTTC.

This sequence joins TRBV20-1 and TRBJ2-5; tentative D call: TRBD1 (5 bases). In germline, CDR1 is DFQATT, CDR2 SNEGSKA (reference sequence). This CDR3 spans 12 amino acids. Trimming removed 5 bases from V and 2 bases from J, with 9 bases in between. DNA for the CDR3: TGCAGTGCTCTCAGGGTTCAAGAGACCCAGTACTTC. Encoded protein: CSALRVQETQYF.

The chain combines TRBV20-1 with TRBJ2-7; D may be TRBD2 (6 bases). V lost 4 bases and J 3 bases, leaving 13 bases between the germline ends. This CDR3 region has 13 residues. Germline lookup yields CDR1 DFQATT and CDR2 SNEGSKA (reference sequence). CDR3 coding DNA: TGCAGTGCTATGTCCTGGCGGGGCTACGAGCAGTACTTC. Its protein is CSAMSWRGYEQYF.